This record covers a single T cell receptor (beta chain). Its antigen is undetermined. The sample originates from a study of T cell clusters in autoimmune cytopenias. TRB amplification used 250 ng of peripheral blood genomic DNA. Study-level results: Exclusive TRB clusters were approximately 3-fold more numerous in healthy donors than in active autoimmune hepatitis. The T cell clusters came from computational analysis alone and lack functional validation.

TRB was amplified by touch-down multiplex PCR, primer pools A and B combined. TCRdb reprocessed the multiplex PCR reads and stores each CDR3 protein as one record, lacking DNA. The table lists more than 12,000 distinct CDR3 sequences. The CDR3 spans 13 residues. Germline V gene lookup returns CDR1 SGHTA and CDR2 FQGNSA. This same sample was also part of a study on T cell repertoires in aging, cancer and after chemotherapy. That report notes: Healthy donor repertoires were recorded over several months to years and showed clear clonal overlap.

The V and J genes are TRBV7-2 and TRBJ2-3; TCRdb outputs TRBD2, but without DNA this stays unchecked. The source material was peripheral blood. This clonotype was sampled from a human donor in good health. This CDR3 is CASSPGLSDTQYF.